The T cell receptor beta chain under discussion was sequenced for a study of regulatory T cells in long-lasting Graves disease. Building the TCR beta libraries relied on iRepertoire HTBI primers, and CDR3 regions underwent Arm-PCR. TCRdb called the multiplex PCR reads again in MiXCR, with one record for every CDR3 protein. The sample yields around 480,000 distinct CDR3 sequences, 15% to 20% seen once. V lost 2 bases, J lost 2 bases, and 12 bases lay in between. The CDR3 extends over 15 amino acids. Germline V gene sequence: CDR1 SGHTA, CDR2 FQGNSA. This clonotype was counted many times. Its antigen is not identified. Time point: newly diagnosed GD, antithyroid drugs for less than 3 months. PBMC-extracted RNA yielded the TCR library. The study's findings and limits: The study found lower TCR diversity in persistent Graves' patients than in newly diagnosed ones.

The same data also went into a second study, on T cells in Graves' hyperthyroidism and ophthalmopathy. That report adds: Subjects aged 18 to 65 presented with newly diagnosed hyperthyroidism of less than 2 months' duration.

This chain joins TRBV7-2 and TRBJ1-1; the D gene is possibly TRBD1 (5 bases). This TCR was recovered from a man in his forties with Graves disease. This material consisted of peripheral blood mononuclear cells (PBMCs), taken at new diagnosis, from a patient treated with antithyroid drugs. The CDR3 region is CASSLLGVINTEAFF. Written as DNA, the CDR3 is TGTGCCAGCAGCTTATTAGGGGTGATCAACACTGAAGCTTTCTTT.